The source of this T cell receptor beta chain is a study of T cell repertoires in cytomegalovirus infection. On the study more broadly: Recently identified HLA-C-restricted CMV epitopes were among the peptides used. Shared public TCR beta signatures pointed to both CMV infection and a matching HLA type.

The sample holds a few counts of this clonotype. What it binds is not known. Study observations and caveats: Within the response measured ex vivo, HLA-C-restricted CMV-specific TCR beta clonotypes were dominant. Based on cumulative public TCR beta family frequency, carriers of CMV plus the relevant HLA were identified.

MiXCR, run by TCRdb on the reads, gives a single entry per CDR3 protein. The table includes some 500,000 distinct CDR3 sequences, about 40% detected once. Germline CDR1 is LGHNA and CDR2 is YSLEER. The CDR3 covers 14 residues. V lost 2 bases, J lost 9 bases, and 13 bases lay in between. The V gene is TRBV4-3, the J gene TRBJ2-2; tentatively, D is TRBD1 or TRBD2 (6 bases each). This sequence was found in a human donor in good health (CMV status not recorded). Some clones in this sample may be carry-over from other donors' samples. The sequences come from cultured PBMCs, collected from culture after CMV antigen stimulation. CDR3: CASSQTSRGRELFF. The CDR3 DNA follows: TGCGCCAGCAGCCAAACTAGCAGGGGCAGGGAGCTGTTTTTT.